A selection of T cell receptor beta chains follows, all from one sample in a study of T cells in Graves' hyperthyroidism and ophthalmopathy. TCRdb used MiXCR to reprocess the multiplex PCR reads, holding one entry per CDR3 protein. The sample records approximately 710,000 distinct CDR3 sequences, 15% to 20% being singletons. The specimen sequenced was blood. The receptors stem from a man over 45 with Graves' hyperthyroidism. CDR3s include the opening cysteine and the closing phenylalanine or tryptophan. A D gene is named only where the DNA matches it firmly. Size tells how often a clone was seen (once, few, many) or the class of an expanded clone, and some rows leave it out.

j_call: TRBJ1-1
d_call: -
v_call: TRBV5-8
clone_size: many
cdr3_nt: TGTGCCAGCAGTGTAGTGTTGATGAACACTGAAGCTTTCTTT
cdr3_aa: CASSVVLMNTEAFF

j_call: TRBJ2-1
d_call: -
v_call: TRBV5-1
clone_size: -
cdr3_nt: TGCGCCAGCAGCTTGGAGGGGGAGGGCCTAAATGAGCAGTTCTTC
cdr3_aa: CASSLEGEGLNEQFF

j_call: TRBJ2-1
d_call: TRBD1
v_call: TRBV4-2
clone_size: -
cdr3_nt: TGTGCCAGCAGCCAAGATGAGGACAGGGAGCAGTTCTTC
cdr3_aa: CASSQDEDREQFF

j_call: TRBJ2-1
d_call: -
v_call: TRBV28
clone_size: many
cdr3_nt: TGTGCCAGCAGTTTGTATCTAGCGAAAAAATACAATGAGCAGTTCTTC
cdr3_aa: CASSLYLAKKYNEQFF

j_call: TRBJ2-7
d_call: -
v_call: TRBV18
clone_size: many
cdr3_nt: TGTGCCAGCTCACCAACAAGCGCTGGGAACGAGCAGTACTTC
cdr3_aa: CASSPTSAGNEQYF

j_call: TRBJ2-3
d_call: -
v_call: TRBV7-9
clone_size: -
cdr3_nt: TGTGCCAGCAGCTTAGAGGGGGCGGGAGTCAACACAGATACGCAGTATTTT
cdr3_aa: CASSLEGAGVNTDTQYF

j_call: TRBJ2-7
d_call: TRBD2
v_call: TRBV2
clone_size: many
cdr3_nt: TGTGCCAGCAGTGAAAATAGCGGGAGGAGGTACGAGCAGTACTTC
cdr3_aa: CASSENSGRRYEQYF

j_call: TRBJ1-5
d_call: TRBD1
v_call: TRBV30
clone_size: -
cdr3_nt: TGTGCCTGGAGTGTAGGGACAGACAATCAGCCCCAGCATTTT
cdr3_aa: CAWSVGTDNQPQHF

j_call: TRBJ2-1
d_call: TRBD2
v_call: TRBV30
clone_size: many
cdr3_nt: TGTGCCTGGAGTGAAGCGGGAGGGCCTGGGAATGAGCAGTTCTTC
cdr3_aa: CAWSEAGGPGNEQFF

j_call: TRBJ2-4
d_call: -
v_call: TRBV27
clone_size: many
cdr3_nt: TGTGCCAGCAGTTTATCAAGGGTTACGGCTGTTAACATTCAGTACTTC
cdr3_aa: CASSLSRVTAVNIQYF

j_call: TRBJ2-1
d_call: -
v_call: TRBV7-3
clone_size: many
cdr3_nt: TGTGCCAGCAGCTTATCCAGCGCTTCCTACAATGAGCAGTTCTTC
cdr3_aa: CASSLSSASYNEQFF

j_call: TRBJ2-7
d_call: TRBD1
v_call: TRBV28
clone_size: many
cdr3_nt: TGTGCCAGCCTTAAGGGCACAGGGGTCTACGAGCAGTACTTC
cdr3_aa: CASLKGTGVYEQYF

j_call: TRBJ2-1
d_call: -
v_call: TRBV3-1
clone_size: few
cdr3_nt: TGTGCCAGCAGCCAGGGGGCCCCCAATGAGCAGTTCTTC
cdr3_aa: CASSQGAPNEQFF

j_call: TRBJ2-7
d_call: TRBD1
v_call: TRBV7-9
clone_size: few
cdr3_nt: TGTGCCAGCATACGAACAGGGGGCGAGGGCGAGCAGTACTTC
cdr3_aa: CASIRTGGEGEQYF

j_call: TRBJ1-1
d_call: -
v_call: TRBV18
clone_size: -
cdr3_nt: TGTGCCAGCTCGATGGGACTTTCTACTGAAGCTTTCTTT
cdr3_aa: CASSMGLSTEAFF

j_call: TRBJ2-4
d_call: -
v_call: TRBV6-5
clone_size: few
cdr3_nt: TGTGCCAGCAGTTACCGGACATCCCCTGACATTCAGTACTTC
cdr3_aa: CASSYRTSPDIQYF

j_call: TRBJ2-7
d_call: -
v_call: TRBV6-1
clone_size: many
cdr3_nt: TGTGCCAGCACCAATAACGGGTTATCAGTTTACGAGCAGTACTTC
cdr3_aa: CASTNNGLSVYEQYF

j_call: TRBJ2-7
d_call: TRBD2
v_call: TRBV20-1
clone_size: many
cdr3_nt: TGCAGTGCTAGAGACCCCGGTCGTGGCGGGAGGGCGTGGGAGCAGTACTTC
cdr3_aa: CSARDPGRGGRAWEQYF

j_call: TRBJ2-7
d_call: -
v_call: TRBV29-1
clone_size: many
cdr3_nt: TGCAGCGTTTACGACCCGGGGACCTACGAGCAGTACTTC
cdr3_aa: CSVYDPGTYEQYF

j_call: TRBJ2-1
d_call: TRBD2
v_call: TRBV7-2
clone_size: many
cdr3_nt: TGTGCCAGCAGCTCGCAACTAGCGGGAAGGTATAATGAGCAGTTCTTC
cdr3_aa: CASSSQLAGRYNEQFF

j_call: TRBJ1-5
d_call: -
v_call: TRBV27
clone_size: -
cdr3_nt: TGTGCCAGCAGTTTAATAGGCCACAGTCAGCCCCAGCATTTT
cdr3_aa: CASSLIGHSQPQHF

j_call: TRBJ1-2
d_call: TRBD1
v_call: TRBV20-1
clone_size: many
cdr3_nt: TGCAGTGCTAGAGCCCCGACAGGGGGCATAACTAACTATGGCTACACCTTC
cdr3_aa: CSARAPTGGITNYGYTF

j_call: TRBJ2-3
d_call: TRBD1
v_call: TRBV4-3
clone_size: -
cdr3_nt: TGCGCCAGCAGCCAAATGGACAGGGGTGACCCTAGCACAGATACGCAGTATTTT
cdr3_aa: CASSQMDRGDPSTDTQYF